The 19 T cell receptor beta chains presented below share a single source sample, sequenced in a study of long-term antiretroviral therapy in people with HIV. Survey level was the resolution at which the v3.0 immunoSEQ assay ran. This table comes from immunoSEQ multiplex PCR, and its TCRdb copy is limited to in-frame clones, with some not included. The profile shows about 39,000 clones, roughly nine tenths of them singletons. The input for sequencing was unsorted PBMCs, taken 1.2 years after starting antiretroviral therapy. The receptors shown here come from a woman aged 45-59 years with HIV.

The chain is built from TRBV11-3 and TRBJ2-7; D not certain. Deletions cut 3 bases from V and 4 bases from J, with 10 bases between. The length of the CDR3 is 13 residues. Germline V gives CDR1 SGHNT, CDR2 YENEEA. Here the CDR3 reads CASSFAYSYEQYF. CDR3 sequence (DNA): TGTGCCAGCAGCTTTGCTTATTCTTACGAGCAGTACTTC.

The genes are TRBV5-4 and TRBJ1-3; a weak D match, TRBD1 (5 bases). CDR1 SGHNT and CDR2 YYREEE come from the germline V gene (reference sequence). The CDR3 is 12 amino acids. V lost 4 bases and J lost 11, with 13 bases in between. Here the CDR3 DNA reads TGTGCCAGCAGCCCGGGACTAGGAGCCATATATTTT. Its translation: CASSPGLGAIYF.

The chain uses TRBV7-3 and TRBJ2-5, with D possibly being TRBD1 or TRBD2 (6 bases each). CDR3 length equals 15 residues. Germline loops: CDR1 SGHTA, CDR2 FQGTGA. With 5 bases removed from V and 5 bases from J, the gap between germline ends came to 18 bases. CDR3 DNA sequence: TGTGCCAGCAGCCCACAGGGAGGTGAGAGGGAGACCCAGTACTTC. Its translation: CASSPQGGERETQYF.

The CDR3 is CASSIRRTNTEAFF. The CDR3 DNA reads as TGTGCCAGCAGCATCCGTAGGACCAACACTGAAGCTTTCTTT. The V call is TRBV7-8, the J call TRBJ1-1; D is unresolved. The CDR3 covers 14 residues. The V gene lost 5 bases and the J gene lost 2 bases, with 12 bases spanning the gap. Germline V gene data show CDR1 as SGHVS and CDR2 as FQNEAQ.

This rearrangement joins TRBV6-6 to TRBJ1-3; D gene unclear. Deletions cut 2 bases from V and 4 bases from J, with 6 bases between. Germline CDR1 is MNHNY and CDR2 is SVGAGI (reference sequence). CDR3 length: 13 residues. CDR3 protein: CASSYVMGNTIYF. CDR3 DNA: TGTGCCAGCAGTTACGTTATGGGAAACACCATATATTTT.

The V call is TRBV5-1, the J call TRBJ2-5, with D unclear. CDR3 size: 13 residues. CDR1 and CDR2 from the germline V gene are SGHRS and YFSETQ. Trimming removed 0 bases from V and 1 base from J, with 4 bases in between. The CDR3 spells CASSLASQETQYF. The DNA for the CDR3 is TGCGCCAGCAGCTTGGCCAGCCAAGAGACCCAGTACTTC.

This clone was counted a single time. V and J are TRBV7-6 and TRBJ1-4; D unresolved. Trimming left V 6 bases short and J 8 bases short, with 13 bases between. This CDR3 is 13 amino acids long. The germline V gene has CDR1 SGHVS and CDR2 FNYEAQ. CDR3 amino acids: CASSNLQEEKLFF. CDR3 bases: TGTGCCAGCAGTAACCTCCAGGAAGAAAAACTGTTTTTT.

This rearrangement joins TRBV7-2 to TRBJ2-5; tentative D call: TRBD2 (5 bases). Looked up from germline, CDR1 is SGHTA and CDR2 is FQGNSA. The CDR3 covers 11 residues. Trimming left V 6 bases short and J 9 bases short, with 11 bases between. CDR3 DNA sequence: TGTGCCAGCAGTAATACAGCGGCCCAGTACTTC. Translated: CASSNTAAQYF.

The chain is built from TRBV7-3 and TRBJ2-3; D is perhaps TRBD1 or TRBD2 (6 bases each). CDR1 is SGHTA and CDR2 is FQGTGA in the germline V gene. V was clipped by 1 base and J by 6 bases, with 14 bases between them. This CDR3 region has 15 residues. CDR3 nucleotides: TGTGCCAGCAGCTTAATCGTCGGGGGCGGGGATACGCAGTATTTT. Translating gives CASSLIVGGGDTQYF.

This clone was counted a single time. The chain uses TRBV7-3 and TRBJ2-5; 12 bases match TRBD2. The CDR3 sequence is 21 residues long. The ends lost 1 base at V and 0 bases at J; junction bases unmatched: 15. The germline V gene encodes CDR1 SGHTA and CDR2 FQGTGA. CDR3 region: CASSLRFRLTSGGSHQETQYF. The CDR3 DNA sequence: TGTGCCAGCAGCTTAAGGTTTCGCTTGACTAGCGGGGGATCCCACCAAGAGACCCAGTACTTC. Supplemented by reference TRBV7-3 and TRBJ2-5, the full variable domain reads GAGVSQTPSNKVTEKGKYVELRCDPISGHTALYWYRQSLGQGPEFLIYFQGTGAADDSGLPNDRFFAVRPEGSVSTLKIQRTERGDSAVYLCASSLRFRLTSGGSHQETQYFGPGTRLLVL.

This clone was picked up one time. CDR3 protein: CASSLTGLSSTEAFF. The CDR3 DNA follows: TGTGCCAGCAGCTTGACGGGTCTCTCCAGCACTGAAGCTTTCTTT. The chain has TRBV7-9 and TRBJ1-1; no clear D. With 3 bases removed from V and 4 bases from J, the gap between germline ends came to 15 bases. The length of the CDR3 is 15 residues. The germline V gene has CDR1 SEHNR and CDR2 FQNEAQ (reference sequence).

This sequence joins TRBV7-9 and TRBJ2-3, with 7 bases lining up with TRBD2. This CDR3 is 15 amino acids long. CDR1 and CDR2 (germline): SEHNR, FQNEAQ (reference sequence). The ends lost 5 bases at V and 4 bases at J; junction bases unmatched: 9. CDR3 sequence reads: CASSPTGGTADTQYF. The CDR3 DNA follows: TGTGCCAGCAGCCCCACGGGGGGTACTGCAGATACGCAGTATTTT. Filled out from reference TRBV7-9 and TRBJ2-3, the complete variable domain reads DTGVSQNPRHKITKRGQNVTFRCDPISEHNRLYWYRQTLGQGPEFLTYFQNEAQLEKSRLLSDRFSAERPKGSFSTLEIQRTEQGDSAMYLCASSPTGGTADTQYFGPGTRLTVL.

This chain connects TRBV18 to TRBJ1-2; tentatively, D is TRBD1 (5 bases). This CDR3 region has 13 residues. V was trimmed by 4 bases and J by 8 bases, leaving 14 bases between them. The germline CDR1 and CDR2 sequences are KGHSH and LQKENI. This chain's CDR3 is CASSLRFREGYTF. The CDR3 DNA is TGTGCCAGCTCACTCCGATTCAGGGAAGGCTACACCTTC.

V gene TRBV9 combines with J gene TRBJ2-7; D unresolved. V lost 3 bases and J lost 2, with 12 bases in between. Germline V gene data show CDR1 as SGDLS and CDR2 as YYNGEE. The CDR3 loop spans 14 amino acids. CDR3 in DNA: TGTGCCAGCAGCGGATCCCCCGCGCCCTACGAGCAGTACTTC. Its protein product is CASSGSPAPYEQYF.

In DNA, the CDR3 is TGTGCCAGCAGCCCTCGGACAGACATGAACACTGAAGCTTTCTTT. Its protein is CASSPRTDMNTEAFF. The V and J genes are TRBV5-4 and TRBJ1-1, with a tentative D call TRBD1 (6 bases). Germline lookup yields CDR1 SGHNT and CDR2 YYREEE (reference sequence). With 4 bases removed from V and 0 bases from J, the gap between germline ends came to 13 bases. This CDR3 contains 15 residues.

This clone has only one observation. This chain uses TRBV5-8 with TRBJ2-2; the match to TRBD2 covers 9 bases. CDR3 length: 18 residues. Germline assignment: CDR1 SGHTS and CDR2 YDEGEE. V lost 5 bases to trimming and J lost 5 bases; unmatched junction nucleotides: 16. The CDR3 region has the DNA TGTGCCAGCAGACCCGGGACTAGCTATAATCCTACGACCGGGGAGCTGTTTTTT. Residues: CASRPGTSYNPTTGELFF.

DNA of the CDR3: TGCGCCAGCAGCCAAGGGCTTCCGACAGGGGCGACCTACGAGCAGTACTTC. Translated: CASSQGLPTGATYEQYF. The chain carries TRBV4-3 and TRBJ2-7; 8 bases match TRBD1. The CDR3 extends over 17 amino acids. Germline V gives CDR1 LGHNA, CDR2 YSLEER. After removal of 1 base from V and 2 bases from J, the junction contained 10 bases not matched to a gene.

CDR3 loop: CASSRNRGPTEAFF. The CDR3 coding sequence is TGTGCCAGCAGCCGCAACAGGGGGCCCACTGAAGCTTTCTTT. The chain joins TRBV7-2 to TRBJ1-1; 9 bases are a match to TRBD1. Germline CDR1 and CDR2: SGHTA and FQGNSA. The V gene end was trimmed by 5 bases and the J gene end by 4 bases; junction bases not matched to a gene: 5. The CDR3 runs to 14 residues.

This sequence joins TRBV9 and TRBJ1-6; D gene unclear. The germline V and J ends were trimmed by 2 bases and 6 bases, with 12 bases remaining between them. CDR3 size: 15 residues. Germline V CDR1 and CDR2: SGDLS, YYNGEE. The CDR3 nucleotides read TGTGCCAGCAGCGTGGCCCACGGAGCTAATTCACCCCTCCACTTT. Protein sequence: CASSVAHGANSPLHF.